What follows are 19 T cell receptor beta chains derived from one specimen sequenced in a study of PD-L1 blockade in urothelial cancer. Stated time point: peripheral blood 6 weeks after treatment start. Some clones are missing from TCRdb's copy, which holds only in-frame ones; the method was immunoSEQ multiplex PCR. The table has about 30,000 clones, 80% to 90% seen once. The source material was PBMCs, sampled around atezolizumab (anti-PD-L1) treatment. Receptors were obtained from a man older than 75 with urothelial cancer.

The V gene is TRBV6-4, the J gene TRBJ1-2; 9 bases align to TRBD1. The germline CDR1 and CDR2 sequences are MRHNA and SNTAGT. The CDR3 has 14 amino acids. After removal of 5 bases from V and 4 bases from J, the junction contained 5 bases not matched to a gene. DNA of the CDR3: TGTGCCAGCAGTCCCGGACAGGGGAGCTATGGCTACACCTTC. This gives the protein CASSPGQGSYGYTF.

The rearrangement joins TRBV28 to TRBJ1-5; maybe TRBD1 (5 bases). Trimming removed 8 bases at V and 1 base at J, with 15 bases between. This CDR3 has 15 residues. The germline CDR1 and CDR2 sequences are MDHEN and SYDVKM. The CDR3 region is CASLKMGGSNQPQHF. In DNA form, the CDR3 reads TGTGCCAGCCTCAAAATGGGGGGGAGCAATCAGCCCCAGCATTTT.

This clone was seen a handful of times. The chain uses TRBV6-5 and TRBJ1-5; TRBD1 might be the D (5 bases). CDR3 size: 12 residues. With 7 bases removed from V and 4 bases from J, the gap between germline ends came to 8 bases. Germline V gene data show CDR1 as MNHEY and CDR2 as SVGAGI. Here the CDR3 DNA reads TGTGCCAGCACCACAGGTAATCAGCCCCAGCATTTT. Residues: CASTTGNQPQHF.

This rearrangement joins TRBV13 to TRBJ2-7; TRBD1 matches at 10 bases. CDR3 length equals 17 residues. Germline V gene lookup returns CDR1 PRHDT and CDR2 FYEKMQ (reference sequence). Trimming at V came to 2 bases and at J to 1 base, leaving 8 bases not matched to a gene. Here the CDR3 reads CASSLSGAGQGSYEQYF. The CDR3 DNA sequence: TGTGCCAGCAGCTTATCGGGTGCGGGACAGGGGTCCTACGAGCAGTACTTC. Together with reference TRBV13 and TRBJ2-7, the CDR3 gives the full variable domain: AAGVIQSPRHLIKEKRETATLKCYPIPRHDTVYWYQQGPGQDPQFLISFYEKMQSDKGSIPDRFSAQQFSDYHSELNMSSLELGDSALYFCASSLSGAGQGSYEQYFGPGTRLTVT.

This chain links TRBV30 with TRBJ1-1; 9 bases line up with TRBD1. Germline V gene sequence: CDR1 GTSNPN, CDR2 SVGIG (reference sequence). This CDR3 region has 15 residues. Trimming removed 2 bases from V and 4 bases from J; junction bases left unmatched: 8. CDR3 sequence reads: CAWSMGTGLGTEAFF. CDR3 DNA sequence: TGTGCCTGGAGTATGGGGACAGGGTTGGGCACTGAAGCTTTCTTT.

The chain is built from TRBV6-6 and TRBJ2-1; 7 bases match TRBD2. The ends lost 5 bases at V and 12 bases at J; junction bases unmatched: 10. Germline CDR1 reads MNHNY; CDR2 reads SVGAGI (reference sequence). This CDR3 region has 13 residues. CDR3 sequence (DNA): TGTGCCAGCAGTCAGGAAGCTAGCGGTGCGCAGTTCTTC. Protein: CASSQEASGAQFF.

The CDR3 protein is CASSPPTGGAYREQYF. The CDR3 nucleotides are TGTGCCAGCTCACCACCGACAGGGGGCGCATACCGCGAGCAGTACTTC. The chain recombines TRBV18 with TRBJ2-7; 10 bases are shared with TRBD1. Germline V gives CDR1 KGHSH, CDR2 LQKENI. V was pared by 0 bases and J by 6 bases, with 8 bases of the junction left unmatched. This CDR3 has 16 residues.

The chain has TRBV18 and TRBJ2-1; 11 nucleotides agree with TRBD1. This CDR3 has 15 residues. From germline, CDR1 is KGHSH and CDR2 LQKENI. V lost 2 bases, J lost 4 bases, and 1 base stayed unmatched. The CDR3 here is CASSPGTGGYNEQFF. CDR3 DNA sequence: TGTGCCAGCTCACCAGGGACAGGGGGATACAATGAGCAGTTCTTC.

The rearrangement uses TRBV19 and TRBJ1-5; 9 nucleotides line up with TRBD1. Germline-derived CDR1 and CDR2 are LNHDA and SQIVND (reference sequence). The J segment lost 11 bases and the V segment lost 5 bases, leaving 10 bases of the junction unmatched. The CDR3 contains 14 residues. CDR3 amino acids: CASSRGQGLETQHF. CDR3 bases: TGTGCCAGTAGTCGGGGACAGGGTTTGGAGACCCAGCATTTT.

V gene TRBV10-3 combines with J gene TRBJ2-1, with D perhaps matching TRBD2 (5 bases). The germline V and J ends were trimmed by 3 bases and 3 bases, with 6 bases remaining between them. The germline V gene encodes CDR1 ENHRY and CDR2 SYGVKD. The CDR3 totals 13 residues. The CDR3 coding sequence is TGTGCCATCAGTGACGGGGTCTACAATGAGCAGTTCTTC. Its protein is CAISDGVYNEQFF.

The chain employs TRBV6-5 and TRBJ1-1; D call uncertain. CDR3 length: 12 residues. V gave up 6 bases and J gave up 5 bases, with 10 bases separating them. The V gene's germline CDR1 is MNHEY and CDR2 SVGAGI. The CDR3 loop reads CASRTPGTEAFF. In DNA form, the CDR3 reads TGTGCCAGCAGAACCCCAGGAACTGAAGCTTTCTTT.

In DNA, the CDR3 is TGTGCCAGCAGCCCCTCTCCGACAGGGACCTACGAGCAGTACTTC. It encodes CASSPSPTGTYEQYF. The V call is TRBV7-2, the J call TRBJ2-7, with 7 positions matching TRBD1. The CDR3 spans 15 residues. Losses at the gene ends were 5 bases for V and 2 bases for J; bases not matched to a gene: 9. Looked up from germline, CDR1 is SGHTA and CDR2 is FQGNSA.

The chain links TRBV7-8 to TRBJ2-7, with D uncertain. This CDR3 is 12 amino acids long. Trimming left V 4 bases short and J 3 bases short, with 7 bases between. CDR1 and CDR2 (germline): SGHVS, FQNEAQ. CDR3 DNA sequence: TGTGCCAGCAGCTCCCCAAACTACGAGCAGTACTTC. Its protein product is CASSSPNYEQYF.

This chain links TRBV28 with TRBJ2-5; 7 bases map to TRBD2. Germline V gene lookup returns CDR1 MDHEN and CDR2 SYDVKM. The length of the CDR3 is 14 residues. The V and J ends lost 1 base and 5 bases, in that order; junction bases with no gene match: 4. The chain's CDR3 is CASSLYGGGETQYF. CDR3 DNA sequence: TGTGCCAGCAGTTTATACGGGGGAGGGGAGACCCAGTACTTC.

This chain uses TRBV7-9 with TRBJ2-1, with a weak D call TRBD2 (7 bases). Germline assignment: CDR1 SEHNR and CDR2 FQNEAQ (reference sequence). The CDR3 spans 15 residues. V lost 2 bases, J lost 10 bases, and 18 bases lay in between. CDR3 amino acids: CASSLRGEGPGEQFF. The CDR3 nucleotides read TGTGCCAGCAGCTTAAGGGGGGAGGGCCCTGGAGAGCAGTTCTTC.

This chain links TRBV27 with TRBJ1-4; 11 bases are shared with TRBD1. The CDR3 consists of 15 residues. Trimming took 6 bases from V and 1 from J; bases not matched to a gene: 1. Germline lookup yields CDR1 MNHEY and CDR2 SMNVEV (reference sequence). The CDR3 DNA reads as TGTGCCAGCAGGGACAGGGGGCTAACTAATGAAAAACTGTTTTTT. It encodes CASRDRGLTNEKLFF.

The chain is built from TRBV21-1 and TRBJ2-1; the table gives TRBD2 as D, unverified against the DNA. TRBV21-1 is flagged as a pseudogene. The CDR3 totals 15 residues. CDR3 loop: CASSTSGNPYNEQFF. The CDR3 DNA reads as TGTGCCAGCAGCACTAGCGGGAACCCCTACAATGAGCAGTTCTTC.

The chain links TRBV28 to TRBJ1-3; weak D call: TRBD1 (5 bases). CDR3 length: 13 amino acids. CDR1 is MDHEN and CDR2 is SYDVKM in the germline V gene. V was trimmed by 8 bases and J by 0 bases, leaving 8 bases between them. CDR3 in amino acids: CASCQGSGNTIYF. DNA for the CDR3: TGTGCCAGCTGCCAGGGCTCTGGAAACACCATATATTTT.

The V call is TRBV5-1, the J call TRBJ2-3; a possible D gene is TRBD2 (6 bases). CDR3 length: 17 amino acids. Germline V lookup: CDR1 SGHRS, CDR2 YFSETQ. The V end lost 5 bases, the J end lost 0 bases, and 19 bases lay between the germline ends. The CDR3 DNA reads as TGCGCCAGCAGTTCCTATTCCACTAGCCCCAGCACAGATACGCAGTATTTT. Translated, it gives CASSSYSTSPSTDTQYF.